The 26 T cell receptor beta chains below all came from one sample that was sequenced in a study of human T cells and chemical hapten exposure (TCRdb year 2021). The method was RACE. Reads for this sample came from a NextSeq 500. TCRdb passed the public sequencing reads through fastp at Q25 and MiXCR, retaining productive beta sequences. A single entry per CDR3 protein holds the most common genes and DNA from its merged rows. The table for this sample lists around 130,000 distinct CDR3 sequences; approximately 8.3% of them were counted only once. Roughly 2% of the sample is held by the ten biggest clonotypes. The time point label, read with the paper, signifies: healthy volunteer bleed at 2 weeks. Unfractionated whole blood was collected in Tempus Blood RNA tubes, and total RNA was extracted from that blood. The specimen was whole blood. The receptors derive from a male donor in good health. Some clones in this sample may be carry-over from other donors' samples.

This clonotype was picked up a small number of times. This rearrangement joins TRBV30 to TRBJ2-1; D may be TRBD2 (6 bases). This CDR3 has 11 amino acids. Deletions cut 3 bases from V and 9 bases from J, with 9 bases between. Germline V CDR1 and CDR2: GTSNPN, SVGIG (reference sequence). The CDR3 region has the DNA TGTGCCTGGAGGGAGGGAAGTGAGCAGTTCTTC. It yields the protein CAWREGSEQFF.

The CDR3 region is CASSVGASGGLTDTQYF. CDR3 nucleotide sequence: TGTGCCAGCAGCGTAGGGGCTAGCGGGGGACTTACAGATACGCAGTATTTT. V gene TRBV9 combines with J gene TRBJ2-3, with 10 bases fitting TRBD2. The CDR3 is made up of 17 amino acids. With 0 bases clipped from V and 3 bases from J, the junction kept 7 bases outside the gene matches. In germline, CDR1 is SGDLS, CDR2 YYNGEE. Complete variable domain (other parts from reference TRBV9 and TRBJ2-3): DSGVTQTPKHLITATGQRVTLRCSPRSGDLSVYWYQQSLDQGLQFLIQYYNGEERAKGNILERFSAQQFPDLHSELNLSSLELGDSALYFCASSVGASGGLTDTQYFGPGTRLTVL.

This clonotype showed up just a few times. V and J are TRBV11-2 and TRBJ2-1; TRBD2 aligns across 10 bases. Germline lookup yields CDR1 SGHAT and CDR2 FQNNGV. The CDR3 has 17 amino acids. The J segment lost 10 bases and the V segment lost 1 base, leaving 13 bases of the junction unmatched. CDR3 DNA sequence: TGTGCCAGCAGCTTAGCCGCTAGCGGGAGATCCTTCGGGGAGCAGTTCTTC. Its translation is CASSLAASGRSFGEQFF.

This clonotype has a count of ten or more. The CDR3: CASSPPWGAYEQYF. CDR3 bases: TGTGCCAGCTCACCACCGTGGGGGGCTTACGAGCAGTACTTC. The chain has TRBV18 and TRBJ2-7, with D perhaps TRBD1 or TRBD2 (6 bases each). V was trimmed by 0 bases and J by 4 bases, leaving 10 bases between them. CDR3 size: 14 residues. The germline V gene encodes CDR1 KGHSH and CDR2 LQKENI.

This clonotype was seen many times. The V call is TRBV7-2, the J call TRBJ2-5; 14 bases align to TRBD2. The CDR3 has 16 amino acids. Germline CDR1 reads SGHTA; CDR2 reads FQGNSA. V shed 4 bases and J 2 bases; nucleotides not matched to a gene: 3. DNA of the CDR3: TGTGCCAGCAGCTCCGGGACTAGCGGGGGTCAAGAGACCCAGTACTTC. It encodes CASSSGTSGGQETQYF.

The rearrangement joins TRBV6-2 or TRBV6-3 to TRBJ2-5, with 12 bases matching TRBD2. V dropped 6 bases and J dropped 7; count of bases not matched to a gene: 12. The CDR3 is 16 amino acids. Germline-derived CDR1 and CDR2 are MNHEY and SVGEGT. In nucleotides, the CDR3 is TGTGCCAGCAGACGACTAGCGGGGGAGGGAGCAAGGACCCAGTACTTC. Residues: CASRRLAGEGARTQYF.

This clonotype was counted only a few times. The chain joins TRBV7-2 to TRBJ2-3; unclear D gene. The V gene lost 3 bases and the J gene lost 5 bases, with 9 bases spanning the gap. There are 13 residues in the CDR3. Germline V gene data show CDR1 as SGHTA and CDR2 as FQGNSA. Written as DNA, the CDR3 is TGTGCCAGCAGCTTGGGGTATGAAGATACGCAGTATTTT. Translating gives CASSLGYEDTQYF.

This clonotype has ten or more counts. The chain recombines TRBV20-1 with TRBJ2-3; 11 bases map to TRBD2. V lost 5 bases, J lost 3 bases, and 13 bases stayed unmatched. The V gene's germline CDR1 is DFQATT and CDR2 SNEGSKA (reference sequence). This CDR3 is 17 amino acids long. The CDR3 loop is CSADAFRLAGPTDTQYF. The CDR3 region has the DNA TGCAGTGCTGATGCGTTTCGACTAGCGGGGCCGACAGATACGCAGTATTTT.

This clonotype was observed at least ten times. V usage is TRBV29-1 and J usage is TRBJ2-1; D is ambiguous. CDR3 length equals 12 residues. Trimming took off 0 bases at V and 8 bases at J, with 8 bases between the two ends. Germline assignment: CDR1 SQVTM and CDR2 ANQGSEA. The CDR3 reads CSVEDRNDEQFF. DNA of the CDR3: TGCAGCGTTGAAGATAGGAACGATGAGCAGTTCTTC.

This clonotype was detected a few times. The chain employs TRBV20-1 and TRBJ2-7; TRBD2 matches at 13 bases. Per the germline V gene, CDR1 is DFQATT and CDR2 is SNEGSKA (reference sequence). The CDR3 runs to 14 residues. The V gene end was trimmed by 6 bases and the J gene end by 6 bases; junction bases not matched to a gene: 8. The CDR3 DNA reads as TGCAGTGCCAGGACTAGCGGGGGCAGGGGCGAGCAGTACTTC. Residues: CSARTSGGRGEQYF.

The chain combines TRBV7-9 with TRBJ1-6; no definite D call. CDR1 and CDR2 from the germline V gene are SEHNR and FQNEAQ (reference sequence). The CDR3 loop spans 18 amino acids. The V gene lost 4 bases and the J gene lost 7 bases, with 23 bases spanning the gap. The CDR3 region has the DNA TGTGCCAGCAGCTCCCTCCGTGCAAAGGGCCCTCTAAATTCACCCCTCCACTTT. Its translation: CASSSLRAKGPLNSPLHF.

At least ten counts were recorded for this clonotype. The rearrangement links TRBV20-1 to TRBJ2-7; 13 nucleotides agree with TRBD2. Germline CDR1 is DFQATT and CDR2 is SNEGSKA (reference sequence). V was pared by 4 bases and J by 5 bases, with 2 bases of the junction left unmatched. This CDR3 has 13 residues. The CDR3 spells CSAIGLAGDEQYF. CDR3 nucleotides: TGCAGTGCTATAGGACTAGCGGGAGACGAGCAGTACTTC.

This clonotype was detected many times. The chain links TRBV11-2 to TRBJ2-7, with TRBD2 matching over 12 bases. V lost 5 bases to trimming and J lost 4 bases; unmatched junction nucleotides: 3. This CDR3 contains 14 residues. Germline-derived CDR1 and CDR2 are SGHAT and FQNNGV. CDR3 region: CASSTGLAGYEQYF. DNA for the CDR3: TGTGCCAGCAGCACGGGACTAGCGGGTTACGAGCAGTACTTC.

This chain links TRBV20-1 with TRBJ1-5; tentatively, D is TRBD1 (5 bases). The CDR3 loop spans 13 amino acids. Germline CDR1 reads DFQATT; CDR2 reads SNEGSKA (reference sequence). V lost 4 bases and J lost 3, with 10 bases in between. CDR3 DNA sequence: TGCAGTGCTACCGACAGCCTCAATCAGCCCCAGCATTTT. Translated: CSATDSLNQPQHF.

This clonotype turned up a few times. This chain uses TRBV20-1 with TRBJ2-1; 8 bases align to TRBD2. V shed 1 base, J shed 3 bases, and the junction held 11 bases outside the gene matches. Germline loops: CDR1 DFQATT, CDR2 SNEGSKA (reference sequence). The CDR3 covers 17 residues. The chain's CDR3 is CSARGVDWAGGYNEQFF. The CDR3 coding sequence is TGCAGTGCTAGAGGCGTGGACTGGGCGGGAGGCTACAATGAGCAGTTCTTC.

The chain carries TRBV3-1 and TRBJ2-7, with D maybe TRBD2 (6 bases). The CDR3 extends over 15 amino acids. Germline lookup yields CDR1 LGHDT and CDR2 YNNKEL (reference sequence). Deletions cut 1 base from V and 3 bases from J, with 13 bases between. CDR3 residues: CASSQAPGLVYEQYF. The CDR3 nucleotides read TGTGCCAGCAGCCAAGCCCCGGGACTTGTCTACGAGCAGTACTTC.

This chain connects TRBV9 to TRBJ1-1, with TRBD1 identical over 10 bases. This CDR3 has 15 amino acids. From germline, CDR1 is SGDLS and CDR2 YYNGEE. V lost 3 bases to trimming and J lost 4 bases; unmatched junction nucleotides: 6. CDR3 sequence (DNA): TGTGCCAGCAGCGGGGACAGGGGCCCGAGCACTGAAGCTTTCTTT. This sequence encodes CASSGDRGPSTEAFF.

With regard to this clonotype: This clone may be a read error of a much larger clone one base away. The chain links TRBV6-5 to TRBJ2-3, with TRBD2 matching over 8 bases. Germline values: CDR1 MNHEY, CDR2 SVGAGI. CDR3 length equals 16 residues. CDR3 sequence reads: CTSRGRLTQSTDTQYF. The CDR3 DNA follows: TGTACCAGCCGCGGGAGGCTTACTCAAAGCACAGATACGCAGTATTTT.

This clonotype has just a few counts. V gene TRBV14 combines with J gene TRBJ1-2, with 12 bases lining up with TRBD1. The V gene end was trimmed by 0 bases and the J gene end by 2 bases; junction bases not matched to a gene: 10. CDR1 and CDR2 from the germline V gene are SGHDN and FVKESK. This CDR3 region has 19 residues. CDR3 in amino acids: CASSQDGIGTGGANYGYTF. For the CDR3, the DNA is TGTGCCAGCAGCCAAGATGGCATCGGGACAGGGGGCGCGAACTATGGCTACACCTTC.

This clonotype occurred many times. CDR3 loop: CASSSLVPGEGTEAFF. The DNA of the CDR3 is TGTGCCAGCAGTTCCCTAGTCCCAGGGGAAGGCACTGAAGCTTTCTTT. The J gene is TRBJ1-1, the V gene TRBV12-3 or TRBV12-4; a weak D match, TRBD1 (6 bases). V was shortened by 4 bases and J by 4 bases, with 19 bases between the two germline ends. The CDR3 loop spans 16 amino acids.

J is TRBJ2-3 and V is TRBV28, with 11 bases that match TRBD2. This CDR3 is 15 amino acids long. Trimming cost V 4 bases and J 3 bases; bases outside gene matches: 3. The germline CDR1 and CDR2 sequences are MDHEN and SYDVKM. CDR3 sequence (DNA): TGTGCCAGCAGTTCCTGGACTAGCGGGACAGATACGCAGTATTTT. Translation: CASSSWTSGTDTQYF.

Comments on this clonotype: At one of its ends the junction is not consistent with the germline gene, which may arise from a read error. V and J are TRBV12-3 or TRBV12-4 and TRBJ2-7, with TRBD2 matching 11 bases. The CDR3 runs 15 residues. The CDR3 spells CVSSFSLAGGGEQYF. CDR3 nucleotides: TGTGTCAGCAGTTTCAGCCTAGCGGGAGGAGGCGAGCAGTACTTC.

This clonotype was observed a few times. The chain combines TRBV29-1 with TRBJ2-1; the match to TRBD2 covers 8 bases. The germline V gene encodes CDR1 SQVTM and CDR2 ANQGSEA. The CDR3 length is 12 residues. V dropped 5 bases and J dropped 4; count of bases not matched to a gene: 1. This CDR3 is CSVSGSYNEQFF. The CDR3 region has the DNA TGCAGCGTTAGCGGGAGTTACAATGAGCAGTTCTTC.

This chain connects TRBV11-2 to TRBJ2-1; D is unresolved. V shed 4 bases and J shed 3 bases, with 13 bases lying between them. CDR1 is SGHAT and CDR2 is FQNNGV in the germline V gene. The CDR3 loop spans 15 amino acids. CDR3 sequence: CASSYSRYSYNEQFF. In DNA, the CDR3 is TGTGCCAGCAGCTACTCCAGGTATAGCTACAATGAGCAGTTCTTC.

The chain is built from TRBV19 and TRBJ2-3, with a weak D call TRBD1 (6 bases). V gave up 5 bases and J gave up 4 bases, with 10 bases separating them. Germline-derived CDR1 and CDR2 are LNHDA and SQIVND (reference sequence). The CDR3 runs 13 residues. In nucleotides, the CDR3 is TGTGCCAGTAGTGTCCAGGGGTCAGATACGCAGTATTTT. It specifies CASSVQGSDTQYF.

This clonotype was counted only a few times. The chain joins TRBV6-2 or TRBV6-3 to TRBJ1-1, with D maybe TRBD1 (6 bases). There are 16 residues in the CDR3. The V end lost 4 bases, the J end lost 3 bases, and 18 bases lay between the germline ends. The germline V gene has CDR1 MNHEY and CDR2 SVGEGT. The CDR3 spells CASSSFYSGVHTEAFF. CDR3 DNA: TGTGCCAGCAGTTCATTTTATTCAGGGGTTCACACTGAAGCTTTCTTT.